The 25 T cell receptor beta chains given below trace back to one sample, sequenced in a study of control samples from healthy donors and cancer patients (dated by TCRdb to about 2020). Library construction relied on the immunoSEQ multiplex PCR assay. The table was pulled from immuneACCESS by TCRdb, which kept in-frame rearrangements only. Such tables lose some clones; where checked, under half of the loss comes from unresolved V genes, and the rest has no known cause. The sample contains about 22,000 clones, about 83% of them found a single time. The top ten clones comprise 27% of the sample. The source material was PBMCs. These receptors were taken from a man in his sixties with head and neck cancer.

The gene calls are TRBV11-3 and TRBJ2-7; 7 bases map to TRBD1. CDR3 length: 14 amino acids. V dropped 3 bases and J dropped 6; count of bases not matched to a gene: 8. CDR1 and CDR2 (germline): SGHNT, YENEEA. CDR3 DNA: TGTGCCAGCAGCTTCCTGACAGGGCCGGCCGAGCAGTACTTC. Translating it yields CASSFLTGPAEQYF.

V and J are TRBV9 and TRBJ2-7, with 12 bases fitting TRBD1. J gave up 6 bases and V 0 bases, and 7 bases lay outside the gene matches. This CDR3 comprises 16 residues. Looked up from germline, CDR1 is SGDLS and CDR2 is YYNGEE. In nucleotides, the CDR3 is TGTGCCAGCAGCGTAGGGGCGGGACAGGGGGCCGCCGAGCAGTACTTC. Translated: CASSVGAGQGAAEQYF. Full variable domain (rest looked up from reference TRBV9 and TRBJ2-7): DSGVTQTPKHLITATGQRVTLRCSPRSGDLSVYWYQQSLDQGLQFLIQYYNGEERAKGNILERFSAQQFPDLHSELNLSSLELGDSALYFCASSVGAGQGAAEQYFGPGTRLTVT.

The genes are TRBV30 and TRBJ1-6, with D unresolved. This CDR3 is built from 16 residues. From germline, CDR1 is GTSNPN and CDR2 SVGIG (reference sequence). V lost 3 bases to trimming and J lost 0 bases, with 12 bases between them. DNA of the CDR3: TGTGCCTGGAGAAGGTTGGGGAGCTCCTATAATTCACCCCTCCACTTT. Its translation is CAWRRLGSSYNSPLHF.

The V call is TRBV6-5, the J call TRBJ2-7; 11 nucleotides line up with TRBD2. CDR1 and CDR2 (germline): MNHEY, SVGAGI. The length of the CDR3 is 15 residues. Trimming took 6 bases from V and 2 from J; bases not matched to a gene: 6. The CDR3 DNA is TGTGCCAGCAGGAGACTAGCGGGAAATGCCTACGAGCAGTACTTC. Amino acid sequence: CASRRLAGNAYEQYF.

This clone was seen only a few times. The chain carries TRBV7-9 and TRBJ2-7; 8 bases match TRBD2. The CDR3 loop spans 16 amino acids. CDR1 is SEHNR and CDR2 is FQNEAQ in the germline V gene (reference sequence). V gave up 2 bases and J gave up 5 bases; unmatched junction bases: 11. The CDR3 DNA reads TGTGCCAGCAGCTTAATCGGTAGCGGGACTTTCCACGAGCAGTACTTC. It codes for CASSLIGSGTFHEQYF.

The chain employs TRBV11-3 and TRBJ1-6, with D tentatively TRBD1 (6 bases). The CDR3 contains 14 residues. Trimming left V 3 bases short and J 10 bases short, with 13 bases between. The germline CDR1 and CDR2 sequences are SGHNT and YENEEA. CDR3: CASSFGRGGSPLHF. The CDR3 coding sequence is TGTGCCAGCAGCTTCGGCAGGGGCGGATCACCCCTCCACTTT. The full variable domain, completed using reference TRBV11-3 and TRBJ1-6, is EAGVVQSPRYKIIEKKQPVAFWCNPISGHNTLYWYLQNLGQGPELLIRYENEEAVDDSQLPKDRFSAERLKGVDSTLKIQPAELGDSAVYLCASSFGRGGSPLHFGNGTRLTVT.

The V call is TRBV13, the J call TRBJ1-1, with D perhaps matching TRBD1 (5 bases). From germline, CDR1 is PRHDT and CDR2 FYEKMQ (reference sequence). Trimming left V 1 base short and J 3 bases short, with 6 bases between. This CDR3 has 13 residues. The CDR3 sequence: CASSLARDTEAFF. The CDR3 DNA reads TGTGCCAGCAGCTTAGCCAGGGACACTGAAGCTTTCTTT.

The chain carries TRBV27 and TRBJ2-2, with TRBD2 matching over 13 bases. The CDR3 has 15 residues. Trimming took 5 bases from V and 5 from J; bases not matched to a gene: 2. CDR1 is MNHEY, CDR2 SMNVEV, per germline (reference sequence). In DNA form, the CDR3 reads TGTGCCAGCAGTAGACTAGCGGGGGGAACCGGGGAGCTGTTTTTT. This encodes CASSRLAGGTGELFF.

The J gene is TRBJ1-5, the V gene TRBV19; maybe TRBD1 (6 bases). Per the germline V gene, CDR1 is LNHDA and CDR2 is SQIVND (reference sequence). The CDR3 runs 15 residues. Trimming left V 2 bases short and J 5 bases short, with 13 bases between. The CDR3 sequence: CASSIRGTGYQPQHF. The CDR3 DNA reads TGTGCCAGTAGTATAAGGGGGACTGGTTATCAGCCCCAGCATTTT.

The chain carries TRBV29-1 and TRBJ1-6; no reliable D call. This CDR3 has 10 amino acids. The germline V and J ends were trimmed by 5 bases and 11 bases, with 7 bases remaining between them. The germline CDR1 and CDR2 sequences are SQVTM and ANQGSEA. CDR3 region: CSVLVPPLHF. DNA for the CDR3: TGCAGCGTTCTCGTTCCACCCCTCCACTTT.

The CDR3 sequence: CASSEVAYEQYF. CDR3 sequence (DNA): TGTGCCAGCAGTGAAGTGGCCTACGAGCAGTACTTC. The V call is TRBV2, the J call TRBJ2-7, with D unclear. Germline CDR1 is SNHLY and CDR2 is FYNNEI. The CDR3 is made up of 12 amino acids. The V and J ends lost 1 base and 2 bases respectively, with 3 bases between them. The complete variable domain, with remaining parts taken from reference TRBV2 and TRBJ2-7, reads EPEVTQTPSHQVTQMGQEVILRCVPISNHLYFYWYRQILGQKVEFLVSFYNNEISEKSEIFDDQFSVERPDGSNFTLKIRSTKLEDSAMYFCASSEVAYEQYFGPGTRLTVT.

This sequence joins TRBV4-1 and TRBJ1-5, with a tentative D call TRBD1 (5 bases). Per the germline V gene, CDR1 is MGHRA and CDR2 is YSYEKL. CDR3 size: 16 residues. V lost 4 bases and J lost 4, with 17 bases in between. As DNA, the CDR3 is TGCGCCAGCAGCCCCACCGGAGGGGAGAATAATCAGCCCCAGCATTTT. This codes for CASSPTGGENNQPQHF.

This chain connects TRBV5-4 to TRBJ1-1; D is perhaps TRBD1 (5 bases). CDR1 and CDR2 from the germline V gene are SGHNT and YYREEE (reference sequence). Trimming left V 3 bases short and J 1 base short, with 16 bases between. This CDR3 spans 16 amino acids. The CDR3 region has the DNA TGTGCCAGCAGCTCAAAAGCCGGGGGTGCGAACACTGAAGCTTTCTTT. Translating gives CASSSKAGGANTEAFF.

The chain couples TRBV29-1 to TRBJ1-4; D is undetermined. Between the trimmed V and J ends, which lost 5 bases and 8 bases, there was a span of 9 bases. CDR1 is SQVTM and CDR2 is ANQGSEA in the germline V gene. The CDR3 is 11 residues long. CDR3 protein: CSVLAMEKLFF. The CDR3 DNA follows: TGCAGCGTTCTGGCGATGGAAAAACTGTTTTTT.

This chain connects TRBV27 to TRBJ2-2; TRBD2 matches at 12 bases. CDR1 and CDR2 from the germline V gene are MNHEY and SMNVEV (reference sequence). The CDR3 length is 16 residues. V was pared by 6 bases and J by 4 bases, with 6 bases of the junction left unmatched. CDR3 in amino acids: CASSPGLAGFTGELFF. CDR3 nucleotides: TGTGCCAGCAGCCCTGGACTAGCGGGATTCACCGGGGAGCTGTTTTTT.

This chain connects TRBV18 to TRBJ2-5; D gene uncertain. Trimming removed 6 bases at V and 3 bases at J, with 8 bases between. Germline values: CDR1 KGHSH, CDR2 LQKENI. This CDR3 has 12 residues. Here the CDR3 reads CASSSLKETQYF. The CDR3 nucleotides read TGTGCCAGCTCCTCACTTAAAGAGACCCAGTACTTC.

This chain connects TRBV5-1 to TRBJ2-1, with D perhaps being TRBD1 or TRBD2 (5 bases each). Germline lookup yields CDR1 SGHRS and CDR2 YFSETQ. The CDR3 consists of 12 residues. Trimming took 9 bases from V and 5 from J, leaving 12 bases between them. In DNA, the CDR3 is TGCGCCACCAGGGACCGACACAATGAGCAGTTCTTC. It codes for CATRDRHNEQFF.

This chain uses TRBV9 with TRBJ1-1; D unclear. The CDR3 has 14 amino acids. Germline values: CDR1 SGDLS, CDR2 YYNGEE. V was shortened by 3 bases and J by 4 bases, with 13 bases between the two germline ends. CDR3 sequence: CASSGGGLGTEAFF. For the CDR3, the DNA is TGTGCCAGCAGCGGGGGAGGGTTAGGCACTGAAGCTTTCTTT.

The rearrangement links TRBV3-1 (or the pseudogene TRBV3-2) to TRBJ2-3; 10 nucleotides match TRBD2. Germline V CDR1 and CDR2: LGHDT, YNNKEL (reference sequence). V trimming: 4 bases; J trimming: 0 bases; junction bases outside the gene matches: 10. This CDR3 has 18 amino acids. CDR3: CASSPQASGSVSTDTQYF. DNA for the CDR3: TGTGCCAGCAGCCCCCAGGCTAGCGGGAGTGTGAGCACAGATACGCAGTATTTT.

The chain combines TRBV7-6 with TRBJ1-1; D perhaps matches TRBD1 (6 bases). Trimming pared 5 bases from V and 8 bases from J, leaving 12 bases between. The length of the CDR3 is 12 residues. Germline V CDR1 and CDR2: SGHVS, FNYEAQ. Here the CDR3 DNA reads TGTGCCAGCAGCCTAGGGGGGTTCGAAGCTTTCTTT. This sequence encodes CASSLGGFEAFF.

The chain is built from TRBV9 and TRBJ1-5; D is uncertain. Trimming took off 0 bases at V and 3 bases at J, with 10 bases between the two ends. The CDR3 has 15 amino acids. Looked up from germline, CDR1 is SGDLS and CDR2 is YYNGEE. CDR3 coding DNA: TGTGCCAGCAGCGTAGAAGGGTTCCTCAATCAGCCCCAGCATTTT. As protein: CASSVEGFLNQPQHF.

J is TRBJ2-1 and V is TRBV5-1; 11 nucleotides agree with TRBD2. Germline V gene data show CDR1 as SGHRS and CDR2 as YFSETQ. The CDR3 totals 17 residues. V lost 3 bases to trimming and J lost 8 bases; unmatched junction nucleotides: 13. CDR3 amino acids: CASSSGLAGGPRDEQFF. The DNA of the CDR3 is TGCGCCAGCAGCTCGGGGCTAGCGGGAGGCCCCAGGGATGAGCAGTTCTTC. The entire variable domain, with the rest obtained from reference TRBV5-1 and TRBJ2-1, is as follows: KAGVTQTPRYLIKTRGQQVTLSCSPISGHRSVSWYQQTPGQGLQFLFEYFSETQRNKGNFPGRFSGRQFSNSRSEMNVSTLELGDSALYLCASSSGLAGGPRDEQFFGPGTRLTVL.

The CDR3 DNA follows: TGTGCCAGCAAAGTGGGACAGGGGGCCTCCTACGAGCAGTACTTC. Translated, it gives CASKVGQGASYEQYF. V usage is TRBV27 and J usage is TRBJ2-7, with 12 bases that match TRBD1. The CDR3 sequence is 15 residues long. V shed 7 bases and J 0 bases; nucleotides not matched to a gene: 4. CDR1 and CDR2 from the germline V gene are MNHEY and SMNVEV (reference sequence).

The CDR3 DNA sequence: TGTGCCAGCAGTTTTCAGGGAGCGGGCGAGCAGTACTTC. This codes for CASSFQGAGEQYF. The genes are TRBV28 and TRBJ2-7, with D possibly TRBD2 on 6 matching bases. V lost 3 bases, J lost 6 bases, and 12 bases lay in between. CDR1 and CDR2 (germline): MDHEN, SYDVKM. The CDR3 length is 13 residues. The variable domain in full, completed from reference TRBV28 and TRBJ2-7, reads DVKVTQSSRYLVKRTGEKVFLECVQDMDHENMFWYRQDPGLGLRLIYFSYDVKMKEKGDIPEGYSVSREKKERFSLILESASTNQTSMYLCASSFQGAGEQYFGPGTRLTVT.

The CDR3 loop is CASSAQSGTEAFF. The CDR3 coding sequence is TGCGCCAGCAGCGCACAATCAGGGACAGAAGCTTTCTTT. The V and J genes are TRBV5-1 and TRBJ1-1; possibly TRBD1 for D (6 bases). Between the trimmed V and J ends, which lost 4 bases and 8 bases, there was a span of 15 bases. The CDR3 is 13 residues long. Germline V gives CDR1 SGHRS, CDR2 YFSETQ.